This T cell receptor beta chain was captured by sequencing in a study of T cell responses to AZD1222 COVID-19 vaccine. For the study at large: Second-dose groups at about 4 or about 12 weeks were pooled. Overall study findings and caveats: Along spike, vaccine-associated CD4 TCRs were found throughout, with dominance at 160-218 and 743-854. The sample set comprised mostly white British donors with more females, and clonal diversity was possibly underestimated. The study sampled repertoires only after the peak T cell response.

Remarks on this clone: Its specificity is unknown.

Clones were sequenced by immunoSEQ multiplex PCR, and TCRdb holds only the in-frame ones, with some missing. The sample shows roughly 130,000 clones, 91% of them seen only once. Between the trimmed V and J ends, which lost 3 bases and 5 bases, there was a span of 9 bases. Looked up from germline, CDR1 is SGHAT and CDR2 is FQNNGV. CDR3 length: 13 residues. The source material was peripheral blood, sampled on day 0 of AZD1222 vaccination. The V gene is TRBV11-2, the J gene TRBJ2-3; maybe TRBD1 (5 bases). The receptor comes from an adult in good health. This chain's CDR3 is CASSLEGVDTQYF. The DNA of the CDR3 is TGTGCCAGCAGCTTGGAAGGGGTAGATACGCAGTATTTT.